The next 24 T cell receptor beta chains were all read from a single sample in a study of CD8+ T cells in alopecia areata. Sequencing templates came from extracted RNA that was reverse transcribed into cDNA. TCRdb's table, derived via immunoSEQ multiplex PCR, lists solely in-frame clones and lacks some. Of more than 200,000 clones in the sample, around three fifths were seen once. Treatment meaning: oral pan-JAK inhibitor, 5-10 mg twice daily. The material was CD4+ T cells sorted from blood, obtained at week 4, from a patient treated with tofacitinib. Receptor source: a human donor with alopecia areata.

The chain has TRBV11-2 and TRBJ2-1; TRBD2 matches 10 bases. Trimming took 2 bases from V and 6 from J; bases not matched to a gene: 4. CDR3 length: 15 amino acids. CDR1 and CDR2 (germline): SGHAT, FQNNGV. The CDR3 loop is CASSLPGLAANEQFF. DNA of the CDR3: TGTGCCAGCAGCTTACCAGGACTAGCGGCCAATGAGCAGTTCTTC.

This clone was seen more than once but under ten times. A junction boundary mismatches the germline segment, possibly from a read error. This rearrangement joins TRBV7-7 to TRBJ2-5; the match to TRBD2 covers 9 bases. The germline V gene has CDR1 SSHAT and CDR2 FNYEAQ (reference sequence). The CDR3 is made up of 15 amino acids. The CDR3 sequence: CASSPAGGPKETQYF. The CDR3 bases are TGTGCTAGCAGCCCCGCGGGGGGGCCGAAAGAGACCCAGTACTTC.

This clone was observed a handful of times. The CDR3 reads CASSFRLRQTQYF. The CDR3 region has the DNA TGTGCCAGCAGCTTCCGTCTTAGGCAGACCCAGTACTTC. This chain uses TRBV7-8 with TRBJ2-5; the D is unclear. Germline CDR1 reads SGHVS; CDR2 reads FQNEAQ. The CDR3 contains 13 residues. The ends were cut back, 3 bases at V and 6 bases at J, with 11 bases in the middle.

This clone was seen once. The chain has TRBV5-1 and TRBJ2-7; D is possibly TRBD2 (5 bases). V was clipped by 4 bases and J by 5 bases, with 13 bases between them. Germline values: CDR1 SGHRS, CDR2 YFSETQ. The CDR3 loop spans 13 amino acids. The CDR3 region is CASSAGVWNEQYF. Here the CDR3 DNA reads TGCGCCAGCAGCGCCGGGGTTTGGAACGAGCAGTACTTC.

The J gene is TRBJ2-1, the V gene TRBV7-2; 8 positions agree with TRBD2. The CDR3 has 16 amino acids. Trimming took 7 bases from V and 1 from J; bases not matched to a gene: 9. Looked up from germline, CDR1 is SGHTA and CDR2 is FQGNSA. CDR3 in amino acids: CASTPQAGGSYNEQFF. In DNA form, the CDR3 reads TGTGCCAGCACCCCCCAGGCGGGGGGATCCTACAATGAGCAGTTCTTC.

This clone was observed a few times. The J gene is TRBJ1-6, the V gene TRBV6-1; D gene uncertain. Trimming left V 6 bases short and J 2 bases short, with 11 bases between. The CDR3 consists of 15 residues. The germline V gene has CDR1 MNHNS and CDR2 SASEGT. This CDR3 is CASRGVRAYNSPLHF. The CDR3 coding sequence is TGTGCCAGCAGGGGAGTGCGGGCCTATAATTCACCCCTCCACTTT.

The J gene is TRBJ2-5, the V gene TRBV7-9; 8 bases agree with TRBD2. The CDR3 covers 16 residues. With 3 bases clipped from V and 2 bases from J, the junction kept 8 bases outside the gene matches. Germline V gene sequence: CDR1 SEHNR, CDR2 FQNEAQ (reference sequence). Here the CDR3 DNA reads TGTGCCAGCAGCTTCAGTAGCGGGATCTCTCAAGAGACCCAGTACTTC. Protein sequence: CASSFSSGISQETQYF.

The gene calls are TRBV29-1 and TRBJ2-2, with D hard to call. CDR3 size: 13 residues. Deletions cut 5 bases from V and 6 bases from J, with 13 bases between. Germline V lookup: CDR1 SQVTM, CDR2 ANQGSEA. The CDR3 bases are TGCAGCGTTACCCAGGTAGCCGCCGGGGAGCTGTTTTTT. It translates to CSVTQVAAGELFF.

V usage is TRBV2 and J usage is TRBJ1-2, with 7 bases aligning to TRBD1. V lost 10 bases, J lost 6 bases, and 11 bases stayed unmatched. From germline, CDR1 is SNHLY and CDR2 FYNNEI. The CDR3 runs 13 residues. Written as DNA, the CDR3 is TGTGCCACCCAGCCGGACAGGCTCGATGGCTACACCTTC. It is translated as CATQPDRLDGYTF.

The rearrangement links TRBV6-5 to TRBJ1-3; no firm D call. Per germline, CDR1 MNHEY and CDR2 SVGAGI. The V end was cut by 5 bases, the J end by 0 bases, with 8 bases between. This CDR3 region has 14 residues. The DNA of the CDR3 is TGTGCCAGCAGTACCTACAGCTCTGGAAACACCATATATTTT. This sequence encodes CASSTYSSGNTIYF.

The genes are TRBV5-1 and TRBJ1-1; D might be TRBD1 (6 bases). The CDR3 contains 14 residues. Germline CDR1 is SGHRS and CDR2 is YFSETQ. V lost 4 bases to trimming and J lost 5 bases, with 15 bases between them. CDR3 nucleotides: TGCGCCAGCAGCCCCGGGGGCGCGTGGACTGAAGCTTTCTTT. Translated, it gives CASSPGGAWTEAFF.

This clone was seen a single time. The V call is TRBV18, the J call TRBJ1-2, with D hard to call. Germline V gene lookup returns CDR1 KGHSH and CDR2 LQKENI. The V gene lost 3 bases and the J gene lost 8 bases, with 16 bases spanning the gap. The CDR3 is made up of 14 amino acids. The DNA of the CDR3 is TGTGCCAGCTCACCCACGGTAGAATCTGCAGGCTACACCTTC. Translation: CASSPTVESAGYTF.

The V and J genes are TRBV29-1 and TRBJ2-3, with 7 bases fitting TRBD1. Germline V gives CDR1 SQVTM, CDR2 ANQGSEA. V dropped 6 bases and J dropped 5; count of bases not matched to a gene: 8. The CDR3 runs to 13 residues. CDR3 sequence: CSVGEGARDTQYF. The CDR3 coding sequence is TGCAGCGTGGGCGAGGGGGCGAGAGATACGCAGTATTTT.

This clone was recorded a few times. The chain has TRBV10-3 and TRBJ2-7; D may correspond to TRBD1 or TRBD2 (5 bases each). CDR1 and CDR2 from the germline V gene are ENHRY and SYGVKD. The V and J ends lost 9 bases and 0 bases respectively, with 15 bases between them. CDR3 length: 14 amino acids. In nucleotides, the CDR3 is TGTGCCATGAGGGACCCCACTACCTCCTACGAGCAGTACTTC. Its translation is CAMRDPTTSYEQYF.

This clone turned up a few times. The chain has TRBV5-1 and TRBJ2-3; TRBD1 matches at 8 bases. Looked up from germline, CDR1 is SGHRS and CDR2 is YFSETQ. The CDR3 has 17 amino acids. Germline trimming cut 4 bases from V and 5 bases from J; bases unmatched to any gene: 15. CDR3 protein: CASSPGGSRGQGDTQYF. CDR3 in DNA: TGCGCCAGCAGCCCTGGCGGGTCCAGGGGGCAGGGAGATACGCAGTATTTT.

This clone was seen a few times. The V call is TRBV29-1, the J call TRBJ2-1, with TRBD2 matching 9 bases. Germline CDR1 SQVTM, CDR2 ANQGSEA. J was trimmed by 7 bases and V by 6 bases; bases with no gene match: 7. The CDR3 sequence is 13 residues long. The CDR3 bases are TGCAGCGTGAAGGGACTAGCCGGAAATGAGCAGTTCTTC. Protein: CSVKGLAGNEQFF.

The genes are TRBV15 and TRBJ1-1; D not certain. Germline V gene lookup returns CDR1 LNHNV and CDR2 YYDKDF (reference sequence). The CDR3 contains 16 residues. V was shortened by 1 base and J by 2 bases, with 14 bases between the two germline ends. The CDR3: CATSRVFTSTNTEAFF. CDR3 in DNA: TGTGCCACCAGCAGAGTGTTCACTTCCACAAACACTGAAGCTTTCTTT.

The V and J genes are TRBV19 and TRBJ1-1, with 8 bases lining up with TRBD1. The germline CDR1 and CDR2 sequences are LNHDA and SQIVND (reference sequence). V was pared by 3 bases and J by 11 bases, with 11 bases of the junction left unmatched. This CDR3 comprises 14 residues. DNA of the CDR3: TGTGCCAGTAGTATTCCGCGGCAGGGGGCCGAGGCTTTCTTT. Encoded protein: CASSIPRQGAEAFF.

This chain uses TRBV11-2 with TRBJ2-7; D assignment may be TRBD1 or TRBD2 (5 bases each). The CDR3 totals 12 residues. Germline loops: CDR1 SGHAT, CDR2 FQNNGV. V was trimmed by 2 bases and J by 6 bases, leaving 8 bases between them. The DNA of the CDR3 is TGTGCCAGCAGCTTACGGGGCGTCGAGCAGTACTTC. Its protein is CASSLRGVEQYF. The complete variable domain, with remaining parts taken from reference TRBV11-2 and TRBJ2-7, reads EAGVAQSPRYKIIEKRQSVAFWCNPISGHATLYWYQQILGQGPKLLIQFQNNGVVDDSQLPKDRFSAERLKGVDSTLKIQPAKLEDSAVYLCASSLRGVEQYFGPGTRLTVT.

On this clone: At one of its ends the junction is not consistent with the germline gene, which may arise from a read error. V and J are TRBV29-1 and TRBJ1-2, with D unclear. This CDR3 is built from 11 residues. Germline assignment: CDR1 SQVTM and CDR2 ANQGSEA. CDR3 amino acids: CSVEGTVESHF. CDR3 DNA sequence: TGCAGCGTTGAAGGTACAGTGGAGAGCCACTTC. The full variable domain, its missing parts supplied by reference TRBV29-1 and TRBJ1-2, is SAVISQKPSRDICQRGTSLTIQCQVDSQVTMMFWYRQQPGQSLTLIATANQGSEATYESGFVIDKFPISRPNLTFSTLTVSNMSPEDSSIYLCSVEGTVESHFGSGTRLTVV.

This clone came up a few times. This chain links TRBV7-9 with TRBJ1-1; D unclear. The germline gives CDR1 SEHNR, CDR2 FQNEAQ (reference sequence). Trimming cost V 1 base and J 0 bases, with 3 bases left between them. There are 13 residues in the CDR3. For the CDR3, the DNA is TGTGCCAGCAGCTTAGAGATGAACACTGAAGCTTTCTTT. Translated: CASSLEMNTEAFF.

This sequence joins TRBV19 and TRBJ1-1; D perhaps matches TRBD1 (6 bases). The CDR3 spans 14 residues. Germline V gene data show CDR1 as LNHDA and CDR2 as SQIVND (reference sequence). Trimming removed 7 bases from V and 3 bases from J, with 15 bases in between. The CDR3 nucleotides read TGTGCCAGTATTAAAGACAGGTCGTACACTGAAGCTTTCTTT. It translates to CASIKDRSYTEAFF.

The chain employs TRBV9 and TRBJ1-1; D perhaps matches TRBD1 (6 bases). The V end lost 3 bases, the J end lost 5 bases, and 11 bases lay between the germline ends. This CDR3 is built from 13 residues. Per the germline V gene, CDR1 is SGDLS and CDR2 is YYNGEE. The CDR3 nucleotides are TGTGCCAGCAGCGCCTCAGGGGATACTGAAGCTTTCTTT. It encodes CASSASGDTEAFF.

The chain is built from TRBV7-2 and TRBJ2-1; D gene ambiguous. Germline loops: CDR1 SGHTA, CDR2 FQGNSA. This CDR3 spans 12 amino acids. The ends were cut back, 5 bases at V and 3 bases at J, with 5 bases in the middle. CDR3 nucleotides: TGTGCCAGCAGCCTGATCTACAATGAGCAGTTCTTC. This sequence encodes CASSLIYNEQFF. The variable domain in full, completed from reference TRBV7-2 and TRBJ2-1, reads GAGVSQSPSNKVTEKGKDVELRCDPISGHTALYWYRQSLGQGLEFLIYFQGNSAPDKSGLPSDRFSAERTGGSVSTLTIQRTQQEDSAVYLCASSLIYNEQFFGPGTRLTVL.